Following are 14 T cell receptor beta chains from one sample sequenced in a study of identical twins. TCRdb re-called the 5' RACE reads through MiXCR, storing one row per CDR3 protein. The sample contains 700,000 to 950,000 distinct CDR3 sequences, about 12% of which appear only once. These same records also appear under a second study, on yellow fever vaccine responses in identical twins.

The sample was PBMCs. The receptors originated from a woman aged 18-29 years in good health.

This chain links TRBV27 with TRBJ2-7; TRBD1 is a possible D gene (6 bases). The V end was cut by 5 bases, the J end by 3 bases, with 14 bases between. Germline assignment: CDR1 MNHEY and CDR2 SMNVEV (reference sequence). CDR3 size: 14 residues. The CDR3 spells CASSRVQGFYEQYF. As DNA, the CDR3 is TGTGCCAGCAGTCGCGTACAGGGCTTCTACGAGCAGTACTTC.

This clonotype has more than one count but fewer than ten. The chain uses TRBV6-1 and TRBJ1-5; D unclear. Trimming cost V 2 bases and J 7 bases, with 9 bases left between them. This CDR3 comprises 13 residues. Germline CDR1 MNHNS, CDR2 SASEGT. CDR3 sequence (DNA): TGTGCCAGCAGTGAAAACCCAACGCAGCCCCAGCATTTT. Translating gives CASSENPTQPQHF.

This clonotype was detected many times. The chain joins TRBV3-1 to TRBJ2-1; D uncertain. CDR1 is LGHDT and CDR2 is YNNKEL in the germline V gene (reference sequence). There are 11 residues in the CDR3. The V gene lost 1 base and the J gene lost 9 bases, with 4 bases spanning the gap. The CDR3 spells CASSQGFEQFF. CDR3 DNA sequence: TGTGCCAGCAGCCAAGGATTTGAGCAGTTCTTC.

This clonotype appeared many times. V gene TRBV29-1 combines with J gene TRBJ2-5; 11 bases are shared with TRBD2. This CDR3 contains 14 residues. CDR1 and CDR2 (germline): SQVTM, ANQGSEA. The ends lost 4 bases at V and 4 bases at J; junction bases unmatched: 5. The CDR3 spells CSVVPSGRRETQYF. Written as DNA, the CDR3 is TGCAGCGTTGTCCCTAGCGGGAGGAGAGAGACCCAGTACTTC.

This clonotype was counted only a few times. V gene TRBV27 combines with J gene TRBJ2-1; 10 positions match TRBD1. Germline V gene data show CDR1 as MNHEY and CDR2 as SMNVEV (reference sequence). The V gene end was trimmed by 4 bases and the J gene end by 0 bases; junction bases not matched to a gene: 12. There are 19 residues in the CDR3. CDR3 in DNA: TGTGCCAGCAGTTCCCCCTGGGGACAGGGGTTTGACTCCTACAATGAGCAGTTCTTC. Its translation is CASSSPWGQGFDSYNEQFF.

This clonotype was detected only a few times. V and J are TRBV4-2 and TRBJ2-5; TRBD2 aligns across 8 bases. V was pared by 0 bases and J by 5 bases, with 5 bases of the junction left unmatched. The CDR3 has 15 residues. CDR1 and CDR2 from the germline V gene are LGHNA and YNFKEQ. The CDR3: CASSQDFREGETQYF. The DNA of the CDR3 is TGTGCCAGCAGCCAAGATTTTCGGGAGGGGGAGACCCAGTACTTC.

The chain is built from TRBV29-1 and TRBJ1-5; 7 nucleotides line up with TRBD1. J lost 4 bases, V lost 4 bases, and 4 bases had no gene match. CDR1 and CDR2 (germline): SQVTM, ANQGSEA. CDR3 length: 13 amino acids. CDR3 region: CSVGQGLNQPQHF. The CDR3 DNA sequence: TGCAGCGTTGGACAGGGCCTTAATCAGCCCCAGCATTTT.

This clonotype has just a few counts. J is TRBJ2-3 and V is TRBV20-1; D remains unclear. Trimming stripped 4 bases from V and 0 bases from J, with 17 bases between. Germline V gene sequence: CDR1 DFQATT, CDR2 SNEGSKA (reference sequence). This CDR3 is 16 amino acids long. The DNA of the CDR3 is TGCAGTGCTACCCCTGTCCCCCTCGTTAGCACAGATACGCAGTATTTT. It codes for CSATPVPLVSTDTQYF.

This chain joins TRBV12-3 or TRBV12-4 and TRBJ1-4, with D perhaps matching TRBD1 (6 bases). V dropped 5 bases and J dropped 0 bases, with 13 bases sitting between them. The CDR3 runs to 16 residues. The CDR3 sequence is CASSIQGGATNEKLFF. The DNA for the CDR3 is TGTGCCAGCAGTATACAGGGCGGCGCAACTAATGAAAAACTGTTTTTT.

The chain links TRBV14 to TRBJ1-2; possible D gene TRBD1, 5 bases. V was clipped by 5 bases and J by 4 bases, with 14 bases between them. This CDR3 is 14 amino acids long. CDR1 and CDR2 (germline): SGHDN, FVKESK. CDR3 region: CASSKGLGVYGYTF. The CDR3 DNA reads TGTGCCAGCAGCAAAGGTCTGGGGGTCTATGGCTACACCTTC.

There are a few counts of this clonotype. The chain carries TRBV28 and TRBJ2-3, with a tentative D call TRBD2 (6 bases). V was trimmed by 10 bases and J by 2 bases, leaving 10 bases between them. The CDR3 extends over 12 amino acids. In germline, CDR1 is MDHEN, CDR2 SYDVKM. In DNA form, the CDR3 reads TGTGCCACCGCGCGGGACACAGATACGCAGTATTTT. Encoded protein: CATARDTDTQYF.

This clonotype occurred a few times. CDR3 sequence reads: CSARTFGRRQDTEAFF. Written as DNA, the CDR3 is TGCAGTGCGAGGACATTCGGCCGTCGGCAGGACACTGAAGCTTTCTTT. The chain is built from TRBV20-1 and TRBJ1-1, with TRBD1 as a possible D gene (5 bases). The ends were cut back, 6 bases at V and 3 bases at J, with 23 bases in the middle. The CDR3 spans 16 residues. Germline V gene lookup returns CDR1 DFQATT and CDR2 SNEGSKA (reference sequence).

This clonotype was detected only a few times. The rearrangement links TRBV5-5 to TRBJ1-1; possible D gene TRBD1, 5 bases. Germline V gene lookup returns CDR1 SGHKS and CDR2 YYEKEE (reference sequence). This CDR3 comprises 16 residues. Trimming removed 0 bases from V and 6 bases from J, with 18 bases in between. The CDR3 reads CASSLGAWGSDSEAFF. In nucleotides, the CDR3 is TGTGCCAGCAGCTTGGGGGCCTGGGGCAGCGATTCTGAAGCTTTCTTT.

This clonotype was picked up a small number of times. The rearrangement links TRBV11-3 to TRBJ2-1; D not certain. The V end lost 4 bases, the J end lost 12 bases, and 10 bases lay between the germline ends. The CDR3 loop spans 11 amino acids. CDR1 is SGHNT, CDR2 YENEEA, per germline. Written as DNA, the CDR3 is TGTGCCAGCAGCTCAGGTCCCTGGCAGTTCTTC. This sequence encodes CASSSGPWQFF.